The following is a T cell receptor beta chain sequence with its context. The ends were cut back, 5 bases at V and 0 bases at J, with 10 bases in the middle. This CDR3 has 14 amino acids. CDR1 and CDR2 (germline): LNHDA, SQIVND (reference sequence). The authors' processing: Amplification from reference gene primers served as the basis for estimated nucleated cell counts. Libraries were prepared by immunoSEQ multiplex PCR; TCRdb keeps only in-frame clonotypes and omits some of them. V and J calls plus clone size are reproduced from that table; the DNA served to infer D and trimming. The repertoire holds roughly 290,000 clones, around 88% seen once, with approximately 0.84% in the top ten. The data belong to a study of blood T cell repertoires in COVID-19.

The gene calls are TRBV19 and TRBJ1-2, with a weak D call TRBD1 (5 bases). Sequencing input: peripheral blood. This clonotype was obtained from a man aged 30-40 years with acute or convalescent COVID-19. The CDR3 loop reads CASSAQGTNYGYTF. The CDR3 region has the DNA TGTGCCAGTAGTGCCCAGGGCACTAACTATGGCTACACCTTC.